The 16 T cell receptor beta chains below all came from one sample that was sequenced in a study of blood T cells in healthy people across ages. PCR was performed a second time for roughly 7 to 12 cycles using a sample-barcoded 5' primer and a J-beta primer mix. TCRdb called the 5' RACE reads again in MiXCR, with one record for every CDR3 protein. The table includes almost 1 million distinct CDR3 sequences, approximately 50% detected once. Sequencing was performed on blood. The receptors originated from a woman aged 60 to 75 in good health.

This chain connects TRBV7-2 to TRBJ1-2, with 9 bases matching TRBD1. The CDR3 consists of 16 residues. The germline gives CDR1 SGHTA, CDR2 FQGNSA. J gave up 8 bases and V 5 bases, and 15 bases lay outside the gene matches. Here the CDR3 reads CASSPKGGTGLLGYTF. Written as DNA, the CDR3 is TGTGCCAGCAGCCCCAAAGGGGGGACAGGGCTTTTGGGCTACACCTTC.

The chain is built from TRBV2 and TRBJ2-5; TRBD1 aligns across 9 bases. This CDR3 is built from 16 residues. Germline CDR1 and CDR2: SNHLY and FYNNEI. The trim removed 7 bases at V and 11 bases at J, leaving 20 bases unmatched. Here the CDR3 reads CASINRGPSGPGWQYF. The CDR3 nucleotides are TGTGCCAGCATTAACAGGGGGCCTAGCGGTCCGGGTTGGCAGTACTTC.

The genes are TRBV11-2 and TRBJ2-7; 8 bases are a match to TRBD1. V lost 5 bases, J lost 5 bases, and 11 bases stayed unmatched. This CDR3 spans 15 amino acids. Germline assignment: CDR1 SGHAT and CDR2 FQNNGV. The CDR3 DNA reads as TGTGCCAGCAGCCTTTCTGACAGGGGATTCGACGAGCAGTACTTC. Translation gives CASSLSDRGFDEQYF.

V gene TRBV14 combines with J gene TRBJ2-3, with TRBD2 identical over 7 bases. CDR3 length: 15 residues. V was clipped by 4 bases and J by 2 bases; unmatched bases: 6. The germline gives CDR1 SGHDN, CDR2 FVKESK. CDR3 DNA: TGTGCCAGCAGCCCATCAGCGGGATACACAGATACGCAGTATTTT. Translation gives CASSPSAGYTDTQYF. The full variable domain, in which reference TRBV14 and TRBJ2-3 provide the parts outside the CDR3, is EAGVTQFPSHSVIEKGQTVTLRCDPISGHDNLYWYRRVMGKEIKFLLHFVKESKQDESGMPNNRFLAERTGGTYSTLKVQPAELEDSGVYFCASSPSAGYTDTQYFGPGTRLTVL.

This clonotype was picked up a small number of times. The V gene is TRBV29-1, the J gene TRBJ1-1; a possible D gene is TRBD1 (5 bases). The CDR3 spans 14 residues. Germline assignment: CDR1 SQVTM and CDR2 ANQGSEA. The germline V and J ends were trimmed by 7 bases and 6 bases, with 21 bases remaining between them. The CDR3 region has the DNA TGCAGCGCCGAGGTAACAACAGGTAACGCTGAAGCTTTCTTT. This sequence encodes CSAEVTTGNAEAFF.

The rearrangement joins TRBV3-1 to TRBJ2-7; TRBD2 might be the D (6 bases). The CDR3 consists of 15 residues. Trimming left V 4 bases short and J 3 bases short, with 16 bases between. CDR1 is LGHDT, CDR2 YNNKEL, per germline (reference sequence). The CDR3 DNA sequence: TGTGCCAGCAGCCCCCGGCGGGACCGTCACTACGAGCAGTACTTC. Encoded protein: CASSPRRDRHYEQYF.

The chain couples TRBV24-1 to TRBJ2-3; the match to TRBD1 covers 8 bases. The germline V gene encodes CDR1 KGHDR and CDR2 SFDVKD. This CDR3 is built from 16 residues. Losses at the gene ends were 6 bases for V and 4 bases for J; bases not matched to a gene: 11. The CDR3: CATSIKTGARADTQYF. The CDR3 bases are TGTGCCACCAGTATCAAGACAGGGGCGAGGGCAGATACGCAGTATTTT.

The chain links TRBV15 to TRBJ2-3; tentatively, D is TRBD1 (5 bases). V was trimmed by 0 bases and J by 1 base, leaving 17 bases between them. This CDR3 has 18 residues. The germline V gene has CDR1 LNHNV and CDR2 YYDKDF (reference sequence). The CDR3 loop is CATSRDTISDSRTDTQYF. Here the CDR3 DNA reads TGTGCCACCAGCAGAGATACGATTTCTGACAGCCGCACAGATACGCAGTATTTT.

The J gene is TRBJ2-2, the V gene TRBV20-1; 9 bases agree with TRBD2. The CDR3 covers 18 residues. Germline CDR1 reads DFQATT; CDR2 reads SNEGSKA (reference sequence). J lost 0 bases, V lost 1 base, and 9 bases had no gene match. Here the CDR3 DNA reads TGCAGTGCTAGAGGGGGAGCGGGAGGCCGCGCGAACACCGGGGAGCTGTTTTTT. Translating gives CSARGGAGGRANTGELFF.

This clonotype was found a few times. J is TRBJ2-1 and V is TRBV28, with 8 bases matching TRBD2. Per germline, CDR1 MDHEN and CDR2 SYDVKM. V was clipped by 4 bases and J by 8 bases; unmatched bases: 10. There are 15 residues in the CDR3. This CDR3 is CASSWTSPSVDEQFF. The CDR3, as DNA: TGTGCCAGCAGTTGGACTAGCCCAAGTGTGGATGAGCAGTTCTTC.

This clonotype was observed a single time. This chain uses TRBV9 with TRBJ2-7, with 8 bases lining up with TRBD2. The CDR3 spans 15 residues. Losses at the gene ends were 5 bases for V and 1 base for J; bases not matched to a gene: 8. Germline assignment: CDR1 SGDLS and CDR2 YYNGEE. The CDR3 nucleotides read TGTGCCAGCAGTGGGATAGCGGGGCGGTCCTACGAGCAGTACTTC. Protein: CASSGIAGRSYEQYF.

In this sample, this clonotype turned up many times. The genes are TRBV5-1 and TRBJ2-5; 7 nucleotides align to TRBD2. The CDR3 totals 15 residues. The V gene's germline CDR1 is SGHRS and CDR2 YFSETQ. J gave up 2 bases and V 4 bases, and 8 bases lay outside the gene matches. CDR3 residues: CASSLRPSGQETQYF. CDR3 coding DNA: TGCGCCAGCAGCCTTCGTCCTAGCGGACAAGAGACCCAGTACTTC.

The chain employs TRBV29-1 and TRBJ2-1; D remains unclear. V was cut by 5 bases and J by 6 bases, with 8 bases left in between. CDR1 is SQVTM and CDR2 is ANQGSEA in the germline V gene. The CDR3 contains 11 residues. The CDR3 loop is CSVSLSNEQFF. CDR3 coding DNA: TGCAGCGTTTCCCTAAGCAATGAGCAGTTCTTC.

The chain couples TRBV5-1 to TRBJ2-2; TRBD1 might be the D (6 bases). The V end lost 1 base, the J end lost 5 bases, and 15 bases lay between the germline ends. This CDR3 spans 16 amino acids. CDR1 is SGHRS, CDR2 YFSETQ, per germline. This CDR3 reads CASSLSTGRPTGELFF. In DNA, the CDR3 is TGCGCCAGCAGCTTGTCTACAGGGCGTCCTACCGGGGAGCTGTTTTTT.

This chain links TRBV5-5 with TRBJ2-1; 11 bases are shared with TRBD2. CDR1 SGHKS and CDR2 YYEKEE come from the germline V gene (reference sequence). Trimming removed 6 bases from V and 7 bases from J; junction bases left unmatched: 6. The CDR3 is made up of 14 amino acids. The CDR3, as DNA: TGTGCCAGCAACCTAGCGGGAGGTGGGAATGAGCAGTTCTTC. Translated, it gives CASNLAGGGNEQFF.

The chain employs TRBV7-9 and TRBJ1-4, with 9 bases lining up with TRBD1. The germline V gene has CDR1 SEHNR and CDR2 FQNEAQ (reference sequence). The CDR3 covers 15 residues. V was clipped by 8 bases and J by 6 bases; unmatched bases: 10. The CDR3 DNA reads as TGTGCCAGCCAACGAACAGGGGGCAACGATGAAAAACTGTTTTTT. Translation gives CASQRTGGNDEKLFF.